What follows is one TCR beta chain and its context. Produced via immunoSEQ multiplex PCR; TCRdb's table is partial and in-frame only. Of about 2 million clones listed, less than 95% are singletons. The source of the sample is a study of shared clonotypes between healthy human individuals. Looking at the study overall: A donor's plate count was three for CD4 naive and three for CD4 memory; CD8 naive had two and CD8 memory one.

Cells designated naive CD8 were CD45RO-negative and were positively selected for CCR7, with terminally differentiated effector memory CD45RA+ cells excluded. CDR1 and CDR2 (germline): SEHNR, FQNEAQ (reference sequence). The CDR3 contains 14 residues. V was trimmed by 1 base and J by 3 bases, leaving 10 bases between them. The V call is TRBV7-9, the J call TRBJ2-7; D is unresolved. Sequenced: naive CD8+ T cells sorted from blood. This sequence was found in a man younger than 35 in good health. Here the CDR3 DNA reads TGTGCCAGCAGCTTAGGACCGGAATACTACGAGCAGTACTTC. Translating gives CASSLGPEYYEQYF.